This record concerns one T cell receptor beta chain sequence. The data were taken from a study of HIV-infected patients and healthy controls. TCRdb passed the 5' RACE reads through MiXCR, listing each CDR3 protein once. The data hold approximately 64,000 distinct CDR3 sequences, with around 21% observed a single time. The sequence came from a human donor in good health. The sample was CD4+ T cells from blood.

CDR3: CASSLMGGWTEAFF. DNA of the CDR3: TGTGCCAGCAGTTTGATGGGTGGGTGGACTGAAGCTTTCTTT. This rearrangement joins TRBV12-3 or TRBV12-4 to TRBJ1-1; no definite D call. The germline V and J ends were trimmed by 3 bases and 5 bases, with 13 bases remaining between them. This CDR3 is 14 amino acids long.